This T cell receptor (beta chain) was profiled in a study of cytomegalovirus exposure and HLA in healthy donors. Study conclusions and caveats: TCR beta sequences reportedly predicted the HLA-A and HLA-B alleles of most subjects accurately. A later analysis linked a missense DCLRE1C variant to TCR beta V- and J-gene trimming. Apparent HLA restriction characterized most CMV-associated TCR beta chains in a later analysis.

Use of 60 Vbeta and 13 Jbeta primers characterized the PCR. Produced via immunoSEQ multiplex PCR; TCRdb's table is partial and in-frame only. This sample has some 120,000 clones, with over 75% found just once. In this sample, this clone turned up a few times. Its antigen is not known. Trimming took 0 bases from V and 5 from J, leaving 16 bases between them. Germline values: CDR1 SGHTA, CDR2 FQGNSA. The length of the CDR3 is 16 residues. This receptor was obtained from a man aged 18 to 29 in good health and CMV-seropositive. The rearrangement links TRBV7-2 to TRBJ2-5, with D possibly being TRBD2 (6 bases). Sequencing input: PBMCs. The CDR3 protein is CASSLAGPGVGETQYF. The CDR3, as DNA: TGTGCCAGCAGCTTAGCCGGACCGGGGGTCGGTGAGACCCAGTACTTC.